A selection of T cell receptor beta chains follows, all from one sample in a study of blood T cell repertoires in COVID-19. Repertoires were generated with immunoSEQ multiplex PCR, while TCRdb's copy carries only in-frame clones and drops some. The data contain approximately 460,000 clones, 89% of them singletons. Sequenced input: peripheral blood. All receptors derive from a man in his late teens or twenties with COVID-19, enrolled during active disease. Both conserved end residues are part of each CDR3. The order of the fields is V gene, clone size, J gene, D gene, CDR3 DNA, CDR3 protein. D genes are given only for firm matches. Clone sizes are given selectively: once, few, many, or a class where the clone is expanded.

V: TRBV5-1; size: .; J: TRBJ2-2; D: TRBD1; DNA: TGCGCCAGCAGCCCACTACAGGGGGAAGGGGAGCTGTTTTTT; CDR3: CASSPLQGEGELFF
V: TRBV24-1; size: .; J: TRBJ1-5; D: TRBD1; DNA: TGTGCCACCAGTGATAGCGGACAGGGCTGGGTAAGCAATCAGCCCCAGCATTTT; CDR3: CATSDSGQGWVSNQPQHF
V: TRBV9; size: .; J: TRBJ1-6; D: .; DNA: TGTGCCAGCAGCGTAGCTGGTGGGTTGCGGTCACCCCTCCACTTT; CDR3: CASSVAGGLRSPLHF
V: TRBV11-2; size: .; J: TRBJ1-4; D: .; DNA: TGTGCCAGCAGCGCGGGACCGCTTAATGAAAAACTGTTTTTT; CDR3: CASSAGPLNEKLFF
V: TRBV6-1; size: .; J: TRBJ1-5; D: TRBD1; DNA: TGTGCCAGCAGTGACCTGACAGGGGGCGGCAATCAGCCCCAGCATTTT; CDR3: CASSDLTGGGNQPQHF
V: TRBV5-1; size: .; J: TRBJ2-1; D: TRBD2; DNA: TGCGCCAGCAGCTTGACTAGCGGGGGGAATGAGCAGTTCTTC; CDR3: CASSLTSGGNEQFF
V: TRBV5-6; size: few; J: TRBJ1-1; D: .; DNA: TGTGCCAGCAGCAGCTTGGGCCGGATGAACACTGAAGCTTTCTTT; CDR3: CASSSLGRMNTEAFF
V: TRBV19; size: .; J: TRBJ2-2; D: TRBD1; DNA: TGTGCCAGTAGGTTACAGGGGGCAGCCGGGGAGCTGTTTTTT; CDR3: CASRLQGAAGELFF
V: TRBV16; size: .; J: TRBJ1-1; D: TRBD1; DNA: TGTGCCAGCAGCCAATCCGGGACAGGGGTATTGAACACTGAAGCTTTCTTT; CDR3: CASSQSGTGVLNTEAFF
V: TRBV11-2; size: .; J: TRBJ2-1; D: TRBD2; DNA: TGTGCCAGCAGCTTAGGACTAGCGGGGATCAATGAGCAGTTCTTC; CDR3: CASSLGLAGINEQFF
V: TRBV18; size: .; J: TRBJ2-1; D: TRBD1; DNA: TGTGCCAGCTCACCAGGGACAGGGAGGAATGAGCAGTTCTTC; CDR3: CASSPGTGRNEQFF
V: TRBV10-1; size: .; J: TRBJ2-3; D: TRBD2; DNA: TGCGCCAGCAGTGGGGCCGGCGGGGGGGCTCCAGATACGCAGTATTTT; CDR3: CASSGAGGGAPDTQYF
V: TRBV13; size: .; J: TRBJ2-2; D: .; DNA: TGTGCCAGCGGAGCGGTGAACACCGGGGAGCTGTTTTTT; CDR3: CASGAVNTGELFF
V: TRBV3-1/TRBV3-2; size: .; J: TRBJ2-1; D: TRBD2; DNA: TGTGCCAGCAGCCTCTCGGGACTAGCGAGCAATGAGCAGTTCTTC; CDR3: CASSLSGLASNEQFF
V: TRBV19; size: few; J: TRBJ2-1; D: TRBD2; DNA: TGTGCCAGTAGTTTGGGACTAGCCTATGAGCAGTTCTTC; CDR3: CASSLGLAYEQFF
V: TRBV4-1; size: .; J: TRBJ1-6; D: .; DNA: TGCGCCAGCAGCCAAGAAGCAGGGGATTCACCCCTCCACTTT; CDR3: CASSQEAGDSPLHF
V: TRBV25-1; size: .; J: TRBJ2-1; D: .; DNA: TGTGCCAGCAGTGCCGGGGTCAATTCCGGCTATGAGCAGTTCTTC; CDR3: CASSAGVNSGYEQFF
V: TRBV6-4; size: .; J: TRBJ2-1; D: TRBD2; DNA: TGTGCCAGCAGTGAGCTGAGGACTAGCGGGCGGTATGACTCCTACAATGAGCAGTTCTTC; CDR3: CASSELRTSGRYDSYNEQFF
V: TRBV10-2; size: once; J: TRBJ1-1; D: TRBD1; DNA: TGCGCCAGCAGGAAACAGGGGGCGCCTGAAGCTTTCTTT; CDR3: CASRKQGAPEAFF
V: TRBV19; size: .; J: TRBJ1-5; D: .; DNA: TGTGCCAGTAGTATCACTCGGTTCGGAGATCAGCCCCAGCATTTT; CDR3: CASSITRFGDQPQHF
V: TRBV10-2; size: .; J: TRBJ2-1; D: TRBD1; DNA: TGCGCCAGCAGTGAAGGACAGGGATACAATGAGCAGTTCTTC; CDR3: CASSEGQGYNEQFF
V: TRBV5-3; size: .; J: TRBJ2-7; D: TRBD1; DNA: TGTGCCAGAAGCTCAGGGGGCTACGAGCAGTACTTC; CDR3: CARSSGGYEQYF
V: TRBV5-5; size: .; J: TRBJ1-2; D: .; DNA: TGTGCCAGCAGCCCTACCGGGACACAGACTAACTATGGCTACACCTTC; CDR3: CASSPTGTQTNYGYTF
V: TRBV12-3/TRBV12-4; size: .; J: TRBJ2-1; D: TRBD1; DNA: TGTGCCAGCAGGGGACAGGGTGACAATGAGCAGTTCTTC; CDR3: CASRGQGDNEQFF
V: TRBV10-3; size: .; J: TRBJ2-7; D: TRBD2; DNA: TGTGCCATCAGTGCGTCTGGCGGGAGAGGAGACGAGCAGTACTTC; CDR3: CAISASGGRGDEQYF
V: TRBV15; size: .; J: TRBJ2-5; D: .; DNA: TGTGCCACCAGCCCCCGTAGGGGGGAGACCCAGTACTTC; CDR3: CATSPRRGETQYF
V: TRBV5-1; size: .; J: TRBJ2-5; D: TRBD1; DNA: TGCGCCAGCAGCCGGTGGGACAGATTACAAGAGACCCAGTACTTC; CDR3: CASSRWDRLQETQYF
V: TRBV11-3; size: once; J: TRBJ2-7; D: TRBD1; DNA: TGTGCCAGCAGCTTAGTGTCCGGGACAGGGGGCCACGAGCAGTACTTC; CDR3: CASSLVSGTGGHEQYF
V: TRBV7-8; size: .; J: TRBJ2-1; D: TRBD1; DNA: TGTGCCAGCAGCTTCCTACCGGGACAGGGGGACAATGAGCAGTTCTTC; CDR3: CASSFLPGQGDNEQFF
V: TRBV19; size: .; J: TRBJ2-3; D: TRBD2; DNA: TGTGCCAGTGCGGATCTGGCGGGAGTAAGGGATACGCAGTATTTT; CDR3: CASADLAGVRDTQYF
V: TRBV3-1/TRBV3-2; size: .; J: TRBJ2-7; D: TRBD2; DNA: TGTGCCAGCAGCCTGGTGCTAGCGGGGGGCTACGAGCAGTACTTC; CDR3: CASSLVLAGGYEQYF
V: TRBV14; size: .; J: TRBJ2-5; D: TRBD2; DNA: TGTGCCAGCAGCCAAGATTCCTTTCGACTAGCCGAAGAATACCAAGAGACCCAGTACTTC; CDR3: CASSQDSFRLAEEYQETQYF
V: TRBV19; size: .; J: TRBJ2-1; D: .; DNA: TGTGCCAGTAGTAGGACAAACTACAATGAGCAGTTCTTC; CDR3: CASSRTNYNEQFF
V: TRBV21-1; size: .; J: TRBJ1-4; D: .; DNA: TGTGCCAGCAGTTCCACCGGGTGGGTTTTAGATGAAAAACTGTTTTTT; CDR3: CASSSTGWVLDEKLFF
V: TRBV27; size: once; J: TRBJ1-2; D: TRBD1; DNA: TGTGCCAGCAGTAATGACAGGGGGCGCGGCTACACCTTC; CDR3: CASSNDRGRGYTF
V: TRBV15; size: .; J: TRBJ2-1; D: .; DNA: TGTGCCACCTTGACAGCCTACAATGAGCAGTTCTTC; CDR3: CATLTAYNEQFF
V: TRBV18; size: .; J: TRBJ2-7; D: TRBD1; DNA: TGTGCCAGCTCACCTCGGGACAGGGCCCTCTACGAGCAGTACTTC; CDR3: CASSPRDRALYEQYF
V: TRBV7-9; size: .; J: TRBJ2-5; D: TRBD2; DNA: TGTGCCAGCAGCCGCGGGGGATGGGAGACCCAGTACTTC; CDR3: CASSRGGWETQYF
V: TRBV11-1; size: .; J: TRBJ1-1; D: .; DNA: TGTGCCAGCGGGGACACCCCTCAGAACACTGAAGCTTTCTTT; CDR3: CASGDTPQNTEAFF
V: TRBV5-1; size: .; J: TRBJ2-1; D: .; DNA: TGCGCCAGCTCGACTAGGCCGCTTACTTACAATGAGCAGTTCTTC; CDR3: CASSTRPLTYNEQFF
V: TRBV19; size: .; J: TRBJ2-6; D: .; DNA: TGTGCCAGTAGCTTTACAGGGTACGGGGCCAACGTCCTGACTTTC; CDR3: CASSFTGYGANVLTF
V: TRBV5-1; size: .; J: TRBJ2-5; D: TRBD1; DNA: TGCGCCAGCAGCCCAACCGGGACAGGGATTAAGGGGGAGACCCAGTACTTC; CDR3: CASSPTGTGIKGETQYF
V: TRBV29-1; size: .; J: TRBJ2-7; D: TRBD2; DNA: TGCAGCGTTTTGGGGACTAACTACGAGCAGTACTTC; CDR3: CSVLGTNYEQYF
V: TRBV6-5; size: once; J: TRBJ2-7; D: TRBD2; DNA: TGTGCCAGCAGTTACGGGAGGGGATACGAGCAGTACTTC; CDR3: CASSYGRGYEQYF
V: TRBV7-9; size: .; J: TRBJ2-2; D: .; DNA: TGTGCCAGCAGCTTCCCAGGGTACACCGGGGAGCTGTTTTTT; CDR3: CASSFPGYTGELFF
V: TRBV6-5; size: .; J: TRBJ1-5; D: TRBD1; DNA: TGTGCCAGCACCGGGGACAGTTATCAGCCCCAGCATTTT; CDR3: CASTGDSYQPQHF
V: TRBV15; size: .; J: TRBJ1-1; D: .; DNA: TGTGCCACCAGCAGAGACGGGGATCTTGAAGCTTTCTTT; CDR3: CATSRDGDLEAFF
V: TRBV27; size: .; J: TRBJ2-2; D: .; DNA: TGTGCCAGCGGCCTCGGGACCGGGGAGCTGTTTTTT; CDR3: CASGLGTGELFF
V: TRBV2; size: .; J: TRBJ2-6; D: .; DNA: TGTGCCAGCAGTGGGTCCCCCGGGACAGGGGCCAACGTCCTGACTTTC; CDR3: CASSGSPGTGANVLTF
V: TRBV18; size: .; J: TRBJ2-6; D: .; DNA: TGTGCCAGCTCGATAGAGGTCTCTGGGGCCAACGTCCTGACTTTC; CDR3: CASSIEVSGANVLTF
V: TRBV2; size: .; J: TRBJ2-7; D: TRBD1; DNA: TGTGCCAGCCACGACAGGGGGCATTGGTACGAGCAGTACTTC; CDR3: CASHDRGHWYEQYF